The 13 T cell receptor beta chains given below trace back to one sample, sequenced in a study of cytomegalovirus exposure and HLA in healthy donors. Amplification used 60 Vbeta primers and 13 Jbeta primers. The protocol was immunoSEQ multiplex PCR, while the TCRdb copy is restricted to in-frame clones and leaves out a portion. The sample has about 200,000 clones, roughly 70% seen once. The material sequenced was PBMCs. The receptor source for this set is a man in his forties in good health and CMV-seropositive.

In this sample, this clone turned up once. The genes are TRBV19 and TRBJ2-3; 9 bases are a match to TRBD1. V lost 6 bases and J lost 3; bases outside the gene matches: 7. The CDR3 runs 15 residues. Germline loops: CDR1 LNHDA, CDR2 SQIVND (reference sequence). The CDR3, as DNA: TGTGCCAGTAGGACAACAGGGGGCAGAACAGATACGCAGTATTTT. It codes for CASRTTGGRTDTQYF.

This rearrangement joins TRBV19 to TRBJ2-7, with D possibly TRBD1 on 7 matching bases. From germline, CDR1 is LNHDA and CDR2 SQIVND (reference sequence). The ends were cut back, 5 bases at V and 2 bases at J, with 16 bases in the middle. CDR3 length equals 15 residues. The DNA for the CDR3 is TGTGCCAGTAGTCGGGACAGCTCGGGGGCCTACGAGCAGTACTTC. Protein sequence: CASSRDSSGAYEQYF.

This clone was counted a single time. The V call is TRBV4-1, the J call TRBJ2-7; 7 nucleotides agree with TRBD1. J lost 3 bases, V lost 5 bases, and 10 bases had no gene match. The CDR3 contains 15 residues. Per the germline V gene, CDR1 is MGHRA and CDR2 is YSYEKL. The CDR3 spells CASSRLGDSFYEQYF. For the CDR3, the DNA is TGCGCCAGCAGCAGGCTGGGGGACAGTTTCTACGAGCAGTACTTC.

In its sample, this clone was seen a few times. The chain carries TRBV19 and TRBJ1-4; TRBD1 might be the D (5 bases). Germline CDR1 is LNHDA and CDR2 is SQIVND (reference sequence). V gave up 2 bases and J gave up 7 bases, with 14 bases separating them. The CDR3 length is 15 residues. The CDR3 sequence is CASSIRRGGPEKLFF. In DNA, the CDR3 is TGTGCCAGTAGTATAAGGAGGGGCGGCCCTGAAAAACTGTTTTTT.

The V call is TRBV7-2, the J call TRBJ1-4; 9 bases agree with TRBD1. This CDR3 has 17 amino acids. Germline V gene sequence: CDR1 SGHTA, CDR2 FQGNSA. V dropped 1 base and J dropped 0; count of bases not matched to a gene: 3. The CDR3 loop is CASSLEGQGSTNEKLFF. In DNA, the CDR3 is TGTGCCAGCAGCTTAGAGGGACAGGGTTCAACTAATGAAAAACTGTTTTTT.

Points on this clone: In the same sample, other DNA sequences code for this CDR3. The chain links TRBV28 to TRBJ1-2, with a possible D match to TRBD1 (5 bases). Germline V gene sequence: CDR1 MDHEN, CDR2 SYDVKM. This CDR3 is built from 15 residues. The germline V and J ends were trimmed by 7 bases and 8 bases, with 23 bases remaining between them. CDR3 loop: CASTRRGSDYVGYTF. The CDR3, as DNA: TGTGCCAGCACACGGAGGGGATCAGACTATGTGGGCTACACCTTC.

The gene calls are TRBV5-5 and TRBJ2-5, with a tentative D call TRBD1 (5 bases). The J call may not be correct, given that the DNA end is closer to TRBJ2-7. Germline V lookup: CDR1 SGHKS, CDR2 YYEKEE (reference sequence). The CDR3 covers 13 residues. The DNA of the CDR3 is TGTGCCAGCAGCTTCGACAGCTACTACGAGCAGTACTTC. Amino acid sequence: CASSFDSYYEQYF.

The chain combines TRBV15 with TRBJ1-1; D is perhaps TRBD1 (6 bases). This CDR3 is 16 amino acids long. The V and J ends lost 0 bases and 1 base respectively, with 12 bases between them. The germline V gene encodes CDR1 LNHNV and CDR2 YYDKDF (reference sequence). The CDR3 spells CATSRDGGAGNTEAFF. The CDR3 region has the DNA TGTGCCACCAGCAGAGATGGGGGCGCAGGGAACACTGAAGCTTTCTTT.

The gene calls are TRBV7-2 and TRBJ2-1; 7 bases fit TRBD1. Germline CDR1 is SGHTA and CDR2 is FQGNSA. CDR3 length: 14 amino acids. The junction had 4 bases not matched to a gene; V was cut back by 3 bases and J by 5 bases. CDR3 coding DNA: TGTGCCAGCAGCTTGGAGACAGGGAACAATGAGCAGTTCTTC. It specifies CASSLETGNNEQFF.

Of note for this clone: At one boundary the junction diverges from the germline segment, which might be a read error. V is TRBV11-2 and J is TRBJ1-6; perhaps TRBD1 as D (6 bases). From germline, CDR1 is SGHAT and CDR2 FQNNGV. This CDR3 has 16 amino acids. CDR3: CVSSPRPGHPNSPLHF. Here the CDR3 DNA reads TGTGTCAGCAGCCCCAGACCGGGACATCCTAATTCACCCCTCCACTTT.

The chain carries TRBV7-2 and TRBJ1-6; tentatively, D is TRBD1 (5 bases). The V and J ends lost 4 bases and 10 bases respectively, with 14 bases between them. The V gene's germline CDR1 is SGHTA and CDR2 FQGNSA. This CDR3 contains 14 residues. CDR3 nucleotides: TGTGCCAGCAGCTCGGTCGGTGGGGGGTCACCCCTCCACTTT. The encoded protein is CASSSVGGGSPLHF. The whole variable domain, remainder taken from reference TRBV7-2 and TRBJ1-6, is GAGVSQSPSNKVTEKGKDVELRCDPISGHTALYWYRQSLGQGLEFLIYFQGNSAPDKSGLPSDRFSAERTGGSVSTLTIQRTQQEDSAVYLCASSSVGGGSPLHFGNGTRLTVT.

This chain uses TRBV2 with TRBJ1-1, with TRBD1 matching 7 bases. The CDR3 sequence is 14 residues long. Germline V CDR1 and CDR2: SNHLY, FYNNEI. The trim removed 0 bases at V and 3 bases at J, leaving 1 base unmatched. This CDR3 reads CASSEAQGDTEAFF. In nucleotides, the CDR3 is TGTGCCAGCAGTGAAGCGCAGGGGGACACTGAAGCTTTCTTT.

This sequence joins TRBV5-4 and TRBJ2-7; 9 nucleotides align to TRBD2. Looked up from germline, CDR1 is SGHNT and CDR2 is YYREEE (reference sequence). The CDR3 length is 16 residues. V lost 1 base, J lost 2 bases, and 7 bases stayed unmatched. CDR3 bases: TGTGCCAGCAGCTTGCGAGCGGGGGGTCCCACCTACGAGCAGTACTTC. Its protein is CASSLRAGGPTYEQYF.